Below, 27 T cell receptor beta chains from the same sample are listed, as sequenced in a study of blood T cells in healthy people across ages. A J-beta primer mix and a sample-barcoded 5' primer were used in a second PCR of roughly 7 to 12 cycles. TCRdb fed the 5' RACE reads into MiXCR, producing one record per CDR3 protein. Here the sample spans 850,000 to 1,100,000 distinct CDR3 sequences, 35% to 40% being singletons. Sequenced: blood. The receptors stem from a young man in good health.

Only a few counts were recorded for this clonotype. The chain couples TRBV7-2 to TRBJ2-3; 8 bases agree with TRBD2. CDR1 and CDR2 (germline): SGHTA, FQGNSA. The CDR3 contains 15 residues. The V segment lost 4 bases and the J segment 4 bases; nucleotides outside the gene matches: 7. The CDR3 coding sequence is TGTGCCAGCAGCTCTTACGGGGGGGAAGCAGATACGCAGTATTTT. Translated, it gives CASSSYGGEADTQYF.

The chain couples TRBV29-1 to TRBJ2-4; 7 bases fit TRBD1. The end of the DNA aligns better with TRBJ2-7, so the J call may be wrong. Germline V CDR1 and CDR2: SQVTM, ANQGSEA. The CDR3 sequence is 13 residues long. The CDR3 loop reads CSVSRGSSYEQYF. CDR3 nucleotides: TGCAGCGTCTCCAGGGGGAGCTCCTACGAGCAGTACTTC.

This clonotype was seen many times. V usage is TRBV5-1 and J usage is TRBJ2-1; 12 bases are a match to TRBD2. V gave up 3 bases and J gave up 5 bases; unmatched junction bases: 3. The CDR3 is made up of 15 amino acids. Germline V gene lookup returns CDR1 SGHRS and CDR2 YFSETQ. The CDR3 DNA sequence: TGCGCCAGCAGCTCCCTAGCGGGGGGGAACAATGAGCAGTTCTTC. It specifies CASSSLAGGNNEQFF.

The V gene is TRBV20-1, the J gene TRBJ2-3; D is tentatively TRBD1 or TRBD2 (5 bases each). Trimming removed 6 bases at V and 1 base at J, with 20 bases between. This CDR3 is 16 amino acids long. Germline V gene data show CDR1 as DFQATT and CDR2 as SNEGSKA (reference sequence). The CDR3 loop reads CSAPHILGRGTDTQYF. The CDR3, as DNA: TGCAGTGCCCCTCATATCTTGGGGCGGGGCACAGATACGCAGTATTTT.

The chain carries TRBV9 and TRBJ2-3; D is possibly TRBD1 (5 bases). The CDR3 has 14 amino acids. The V gene's germline CDR1 is SGDLS and CDR2 YYNGEE. Trimming shortened V by 0 bases and J by 5 bases, and 10 bases separated the two germline ends. CDR3 sequence (DNA): TGTGCCAGCAGCGTAGAGGGAAGGGGAGATACGCAGTATTTT. Translation gives CASSVEGRGDTQYF.

The sample holds many counts of this clonotype. This rearrangement joins TRBV7-9 to TRBJ1-1, with D possibly TRBD1 on 6 matching bases. The V gene's germline CDR1 is SEHNR and CDR2 FQNEAQ (reference sequence). Trimming left V 3 bases short and J 1 base short, with 9 bases between. This CDR3 region has 14 residues. The CDR3 spells CASSFGGGNTEAFF. For the CDR3, the DNA is TGTGCCAGCAGCTTTGGAGGGGGGAACACTGAAGCTTTCTTT.

J is TRBJ1-1 and V is TRBV29-1; D is unclear. Germline V gene lookup returns CDR1 SQVTM and CDR2 ANQGSEA. The CDR3 runs to 13 residues. V was cut by 6 bases and J by 4 bases, with 15 bases left in between. The CDR3 loop reads CSVNRELGTEAFF. Here the CDR3 DNA reads TGCAGCGTCAACCGCGAACTAGGCACTGAAGCTTTCTTT.

In its sample, this clonotype was seen a few times. The genes are TRBV20-1 and TRBJ1-1; 7 nucleotides match TRBD1. CDR3 size: 15 residues. V shed 1 base and J 3 bases; nucleotides not matched to a gene: 8. CDR1 is DFQATT and CDR2 is SNEGSKA in the germline V gene (reference sequence). In nucleotides, the CDR3 is TGCAGTGCTAGAGCTGGGACAGAACCTGACACTGAAGCTTTCTTT. Its protein is CSARAGTEPDTEAFF.

This clonotype has a handful of counts. The chain couples TRBV6-2 or TRBV6-3 to TRBJ1-5; tentatively, D is TRBD1 (5 bases). V was pared by 5 bases and J by 6 bases, with 14 bases between. The CDR3 has 14 residues. The germline V gene encodes CDR1 MNHEY and CDR2 SVGEGT. CDR3 nucleotide sequence: TGTGCCAGCAGTGTAGGGGAGTACGGTCAGCCCCAGCATTTT. As protein: CASSVGEYGQPQHF.

The CDR3 loop reads CAIPKGLANTGELFF. The DNA of the CDR3 is TGTGCTATCCCAAAGGGATTAGCGAACACCGGGGAGCTGTTTTTT. The chain carries TRBV7-7 and TRBJ2-2; D remains ambiguous. CDR3 length: 15 residues. Germline-derived CDR1 and CDR2 are SSHAT and FNYEAQ (reference sequence). Full variable domain (missing parts from reference TRBV7-7 and TRBJ2-2): GAGVSQSPRYKVTKRGQDVTLRCDPISSHATLYWYQQALGQGPEFLTYFNYEAQPDKSGLPSDRFSAERPEGSISTLTIQRTEQRDSAMYRCAIPKGLANTGELFFGEGSRLTVL.

This chain uses TRBV20-1 with TRBJ2-3; no reliable D call. This CDR3 region has 11 residues. Germline assignment: CDR1 DFQATT and CDR2 SNEGSKA (reference sequence). The V gene lost 1 base and the J gene lost 4 bases, with 3 bases spanning the gap. CDR3 sequence: CSARVPDTQYF. In nucleotides, the CDR3 is TGCAGTGCTAGAGTCCCAGATACGCAGTATTTT.

The gene calls are TRBV6-5 and TRBJ1-1; D remains unclear. Germline V CDR1 and CDR2: MNHEY, SVGAGI. The CDR3 covers 15 residues. Trimming removed 8 bases from V and 2 bases from J, with 18 bases in between. The CDR3 loop is CASFPTRQSNTEAFF. The CDR3 bases are TGTGCCAGCTTCCCAACCCGGCAGTCAAACACTGAAGCTTTCTTT.

This clonotype was detected a few times. The chain uses TRBV20-1 and TRBJ2-3; a weak D match, TRBD2 (5 bases). The CDR3 covers 14 residues. V was pared by 1 base and J by 0 bases, with 8 bases between. Germline V gene data show CDR1 as DFQATT and CDR2 as SNEGSKA (reference sequence). DNA of the CDR3: TGCAGTGCTAGAGTCCCGGGGAGCACAGATACGCAGTATTTT. Its translation is CSARVPGSTDTQYF.

The chain is built from TRBV29-1 and TRBJ1-1, with D perhaps TRBD1 (6 bases). The CDR3 sequence is 13 residues long. V was shortened by 1 base and J by 4 bases, with 10 bases between the two germline ends. Germline values: CDR1 SQVTM, CDR2 ANQGSEA. CDR3 loop: CSVEGGRGTEAFF. The CDR3 DNA is TGCAGCGTTGAAGGGGGCAGGGGCACTGAAGCTTTCTTT.

Written as DNA, the CDR3 is TGTGCCAGCAGCCCAGAGGGAAATAGCAATCAGCCCCAGCATTTT. Translating it yields CASSPEGNSNQPQHF. This chain connects TRBV4-2 to TRBJ1-5; no clear D. V lost 4 bases and J lost 0, with 10 bases in between. CDR1 LGHNA and CDR2 YNFKEQ come from the germline V gene. This CDR3 has 15 amino acids.

This clonotype appeared a few times. The V gene is TRBV9, the J gene TRBJ1-2; D gene uncertain. The CDR3 consists of 14 residues. Germline V gene data show CDR1 as SGDLS and CDR2 as YYNGEE. Trimming shortened V by 0 bases and J by 3 bases, and 9 bases separated the two germline ends. This CDR3 is CASSVGEGDYGYTF. CDR3 DNA: TGTGCCAGCAGCGTAGGCGAAGGCGACTATGGCTACACCTTC. Using reference TRBV9 and TRBJ1-2 for the parts outside the CDR3, the full variable domain is DSGVTQTPKHLITATGQRVTLRCSPRSGDLSVYWYQQSLDQGLQFLIQYYNGEERAKGNILERFSAQQFPDLHSELNLSSLELGDSALYFCASSVGEGDYGYTFGSGTRLTVV.

V and J are TRBV27 and TRBJ2-1; TRBD2 is a possible D gene (6 bases). The J call is uncertain, as TRBJ2-7 better fits the DNA end. Per the germline V gene, CDR1 is MNHEY and CDR2 is SMNVEV (reference sequence). CDR3 length equals 14 residues. The CDR3 nucleotides read TGTGCCAGCAGTTCGGGGGTGTCCTACAATGAGCAGTACTTC. It is translated as CASSSGVSYNEQYF.

There are a few counts of this clonotype. CDR3 in DNA: TGCGCCAGCACCTATAACACAGATACGCAGTATTTT. Protein sequence: CASTYNTDTQYF. The gene calls are TRBV5-1 and TRBJ2-3; D uncertain. The CDR3 spans 12 residues. V lost 6 bases and J lost 2, with 7 bases in between. Germline lookup yields CDR1 SGHRS and CDR2 YFSETQ.

This chain's CDR3 is CAWWARLAGSGELFF. CDR3 DNA: TGTGCCTGGTGGGCCCGACTAGCGGGGTCTGGGGAGCTGTTTTTT. The gene calls are TRBV30 and TRBJ2-2, with 11 bases lining up with TRBD2. V lost 5 bases, J lost 8 bases, and 10 bases stayed unmatched. There are 15 residues in the CDR3. Per germline, CDR1 GTSNPN and CDR2 SVGIG (reference sequence).

This chain uses TRBV5-1 with TRBJ1-6, with D perhaps matching TRBD1 (6 bases). CDR3 size: 14 residues. V was pared by 1 base and J by 6 bases, with 8 bases between. Germline CDR1 SGHRS, CDR2 YFSETQ. For the CDR3, the DNA is TGCGCCAGCAGCTTGTCCAGGGGTAATTCACCCCTCCACTTT. It specifies CASSLSRGNSPLHF. Combining the CDR3 with reference TRBV5-1 and TRBJ1-6 gives the whole variable domain KAGVTQTPRYLIKTRGQQVTLSCSPISGHRSVSWYQQTPGQGLQFLFEYFSETQRNKGNFPGRFSGRQFSNSRSEMNVSTLELGDSALYLCASSLSRGNSPLHFGNGTRLTVT.

This clonotype was recorded a few times. The chain has TRBV9 and TRBJ2-5; D is perhaps TRBD1 (6 bases). CDR1 and CDR2 (germline): SGDLS, YYNGEE. V shed 0 bases and J shed 5 bases, with 11 bases lying between them. The CDR3 spans 14 residues. CDR3 protein: CASSVDGTHETQYF. The DNA for the CDR3 is TGTGCCAGCAGCGTAGATGGGACACATGAGACCCAGTACTTC.

In its sample, this clonotype was seen a few times. V usage is TRBV7-9 and J usage is TRBJ2-3; D perhaps matches TRBD1 (6 bases). The CDR3 has 16 residues. Trimming took 5 bases from V and 4 from J, leaving 19 bases between them. Germline CDR1 reads SEHNR; CDR2 reads FQNEAQ (reference sequence). In nucleotides, the CDR3 is TGTGCCAGCAGCCCCAGAGGGACCAGGACAGCAGATACGCAGTATTTT. It specifies CASSPRGTRTADTQYF.

The chain links TRBV27 to TRBJ1-2, with 8 positions matching TRBD1. J lost 7 bases, V lost 4 bases, and 2 bases had no gene match. This CDR3 is 12 amino acids long. CDR1 is MNHEY, CDR2 SMNVEV, per germline (reference sequence). CDR3 in DNA: TGTGCCAGCAGTTCAGGGGGCGTTGGCTACACCTTC. This gives the protein CASSSGGVGYTF.

The chain couples TRBV12-3 or TRBV12-4 to TRBJ1-1; D gene unclear. The V gene lost 6 bases and the J gene lost 7 bases, with 15 bases spanning the gap. The CDR3 consists of 13 residues. CDR3 nucleotide sequence: TGTGCCAGCAGCCACGAAAATATCGGTGAAGCTTTCTTT. This sequence encodes CASSHENIGEAFF.

This clonotype was seen once. The junction departs from germline at one end; a sequencing error may be responsible. The V call is TRBV9, the J call TRBJ2-3; D possibly corresponds to TRBD2 (5 bases). The germline V gene encodes CDR1 SGDLS and CDR2 YYNGEE. The CDR3 runs to 13 residues. DNA of the CDR3: TGTGCCGGCAGCGCACCCGCGGGCGATACGCAGTATTTT. It yields the protein CAGSAPAGDTQYF.

Notes on this clonotype: Just one base apart from a much larger clone, this may be a read error. The chain links TRBV7-2 to TRBJ2-4; 8 positions agree with TRBD1. The closer fit of TRBJ2-7 to the DNA end suggests the J call may be wrong. The CDR3 has 17 amino acids. Germline CDR1 SGHTA, CDR2 FQGNSA. The CDR3 spells CASSYPSKGTGNYEQYF. In DNA, the CDR3 is TGTGCCAGCAGCTATCCTTCCAAAGGGACAGGTAACTACGAGCAGTACTTC.

This clonotype has a handful of counts. V is TRBV5-1 and J is TRBJ1-4, with D maybe TRBD1 (5 bases). The CDR3 consists of 15 residues. Germline CDR1 reads SGHRS; CDR2 reads YFSETQ. V lost 3 bases and J 4 bases, leaving 13 bases between the germline ends. The CDR3 nucleotides are TGCGCCAGCAGCTCACCGGGACTGAGTAATGAAAAACTGTTTTTT. As protein: CASSSPGLSNEKLFF. Drawing the rest from reference TRBV5-1 and TRBJ1-4, the complete variable domain is KAGVTQTPRYLIKTRGQQVTLSCSPISGHRSVSWYQQTPGQGLQFLFEYFSETQRNKGNFPGRFSGRQFSNSRSEMNVSTLELGDSALYLCASSSPGLSNEKLFFGSGTQLSVL.